The sequence of this T cell receptor beta chain was determined in a study of response to subunit inactivated influenza vaccine. Findings and limits, study-wide: Authors suggested that a seasonal influenza vaccination recruits few new T cells each time.

Germline V gene lookup returns CDR1 LGHNA and CDR2 YSLEER. Trimming left V 2 bases short and J 5 bases short, with 16 bases between. CDR3 length equals 16 residues. In regard to this clonotype: The antigen is undetermined.

MiXCR, applied by TCRdb to the RT-PCR reads, yields one record per CDR3 protein. The sample lists 500,000 to 650,000 distinct CDR3 sequences, 7.5% to 8.5% occurring once. Specimen: PBMCs from blood, collected roughly 24 months after vaccination. This chain uses TRBV4-3 with TRBJ2-1, with no clear D. This clonotype was sampled from a man aged 50-75 years who received an inactivated influenza vaccine. CDR3 sequence (DNA): TGCGCCAGCAGCCAAACTCCGGGCTCCATAAACAATGAGCAGTTCTTC. Its protein is CASSQTPGSINNEQFF.